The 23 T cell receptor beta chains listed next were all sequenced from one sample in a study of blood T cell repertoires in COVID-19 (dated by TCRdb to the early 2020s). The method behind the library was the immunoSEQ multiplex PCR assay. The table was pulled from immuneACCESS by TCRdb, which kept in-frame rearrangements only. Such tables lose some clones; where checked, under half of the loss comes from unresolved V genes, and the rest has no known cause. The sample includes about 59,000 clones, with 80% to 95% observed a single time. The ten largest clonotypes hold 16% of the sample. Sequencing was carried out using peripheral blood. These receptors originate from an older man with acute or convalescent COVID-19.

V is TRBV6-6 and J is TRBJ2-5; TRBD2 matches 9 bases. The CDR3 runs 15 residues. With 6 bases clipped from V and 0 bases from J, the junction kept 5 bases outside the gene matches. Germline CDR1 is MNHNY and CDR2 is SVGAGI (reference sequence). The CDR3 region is CASRLAGRYQETQYF. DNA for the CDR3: TGTGCCAGCAGGCTAGCGGGGCGATACCAAGAGACCCAGTACTTC.

This CDR3 is CASSYVQGVGQPQHF. CDR3 nucleotides: TGTGCCAGCAGTTACGTTCAGGGGGTAGGTCAGCCCCAGCATTTT. V and J are TRBV6-5 and TRBJ1-5; 7 bases map to TRBD1. V gave up 2 bases and J gave up 6 bases; unmatched junction bases: 7. The CDR3 runs to 15 residues. Germline-derived CDR1 and CDR2 are MNHEY and SVGAGI.

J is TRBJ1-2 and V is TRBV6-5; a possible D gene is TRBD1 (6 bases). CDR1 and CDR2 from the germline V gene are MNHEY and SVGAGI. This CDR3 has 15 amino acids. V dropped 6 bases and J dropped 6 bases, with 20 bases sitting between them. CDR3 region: CASSPQSRGSHGYTF. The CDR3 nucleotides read TGTGCCAGCAGCCCCCAGTCCAGGGGATCCCATGGCTACACCTTC.

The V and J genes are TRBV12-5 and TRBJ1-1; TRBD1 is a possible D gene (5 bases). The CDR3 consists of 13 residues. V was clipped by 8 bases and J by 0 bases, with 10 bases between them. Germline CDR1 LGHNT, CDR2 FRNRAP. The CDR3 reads CASQAGLNTEAFF. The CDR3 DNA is TGTGCTAGTCAAGCAGGGTTGAACACTGAAGCTTTCTTT.

The CDR3, as DNA: TGCGCCAGCAGAGGGGGTCTGCAGGACCACCAAGAGACCCAGTACTTC. Translating gives CASRGGLQDHQETQYF. The J gene is TRBJ2-5, the V gene TRBV5-1; possible D gene TRBD1, 6 bases. Deletions cut 5 bases from V and 0 bases from J, with 17 bases between. The CDR3 covers 16 residues. Per germline, CDR1 SGHRS and CDR2 YFSETQ. Complete variable domain (other parts from reference TRBV5-1 and TRBJ2-5): KAGVTQTPRYLIKTRGQQVTLSCSPISGHRSVSWYQQTPGQGLQFLFEYFSETQRNKGNFPGRFSGRQFSNSRSEMNVSTLELGDSALYLCASRGGLQDHQETQYFGPGTRLLVL.

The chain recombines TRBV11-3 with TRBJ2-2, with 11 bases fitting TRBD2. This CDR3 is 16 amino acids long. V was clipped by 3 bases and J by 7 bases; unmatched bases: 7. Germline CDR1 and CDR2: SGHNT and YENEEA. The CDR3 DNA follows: TGTGCCAGCAGCTTCTCTAGCGGGGGGATCGGCGGGGAGCTGTTTTTT. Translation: CASSFSSGGIGGELFF.

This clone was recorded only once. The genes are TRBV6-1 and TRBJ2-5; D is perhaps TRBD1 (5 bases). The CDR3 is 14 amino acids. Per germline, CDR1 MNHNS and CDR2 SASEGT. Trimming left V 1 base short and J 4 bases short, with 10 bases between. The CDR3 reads CASSEETARETQYF. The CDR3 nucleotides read TGTGCCAGCAGTGAAGAGACAGCCCGAGAGACCCAGTACTTC.

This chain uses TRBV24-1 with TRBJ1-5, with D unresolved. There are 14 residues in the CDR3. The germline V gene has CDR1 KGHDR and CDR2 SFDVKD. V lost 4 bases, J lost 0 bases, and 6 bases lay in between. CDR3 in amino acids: CATSDPPSNQPQHF. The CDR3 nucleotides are TGTGCCACCAGTGACCCTCCTAGCAATCAGCCCCAGCATTTT.

CDR3 amino acids: CASSSFRDRGRYEQYF. DNA for the CDR3: TGTGCCAGCAGCTCATTCCGGGACAGGGGGCGATACGAGCAGTACTTC. V gene TRBV5-6 combines with J gene TRBJ2-5; 12 nucleotides line up with TRBD1. Near its end, the DNA agrees better with TRBJ2-7, so the J call may be wrong. The V gene's germline CDR1 is SGHDT and CDR2 YYEEEE. There are 16 residues in the CDR3.

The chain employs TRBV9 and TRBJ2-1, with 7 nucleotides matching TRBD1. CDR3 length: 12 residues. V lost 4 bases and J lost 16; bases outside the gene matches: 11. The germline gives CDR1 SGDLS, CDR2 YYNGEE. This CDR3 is CASSPEVGQPFF. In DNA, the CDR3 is TGTGCCAGCAGCCCCGAAGTGGGACAGCCCTTCTTC.

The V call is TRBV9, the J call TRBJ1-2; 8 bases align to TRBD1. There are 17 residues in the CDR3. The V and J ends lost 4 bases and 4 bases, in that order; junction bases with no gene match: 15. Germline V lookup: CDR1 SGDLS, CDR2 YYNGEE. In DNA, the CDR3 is TGTGCCAGCAGCCCCACGGGACAGGAGCCCAGGGGCTATGGCTACACCTTC. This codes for CASSPTGQEPRGYGYTF.

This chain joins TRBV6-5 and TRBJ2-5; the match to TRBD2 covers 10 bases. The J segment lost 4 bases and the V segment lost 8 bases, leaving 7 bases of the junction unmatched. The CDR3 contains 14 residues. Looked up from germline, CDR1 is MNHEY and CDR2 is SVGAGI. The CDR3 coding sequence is TGTGCCAGCCGTCCTAGCGGGGGTGGAGAGACCCAGTACTTC. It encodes CASRPSGGGETQYF.

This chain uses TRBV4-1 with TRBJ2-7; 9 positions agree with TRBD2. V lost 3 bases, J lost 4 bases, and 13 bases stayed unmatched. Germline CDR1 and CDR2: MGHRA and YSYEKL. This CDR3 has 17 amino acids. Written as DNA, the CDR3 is TGCGCCAGCAGCCACCCCAGCGGGGGGCCGGGGGTTTACGAGCAGTACTTC. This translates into CASSHPSGGPGVYEQYF.

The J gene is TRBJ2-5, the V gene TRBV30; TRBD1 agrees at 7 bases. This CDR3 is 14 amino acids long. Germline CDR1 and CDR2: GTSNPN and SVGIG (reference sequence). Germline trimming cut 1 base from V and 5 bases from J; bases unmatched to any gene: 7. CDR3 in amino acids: CAWSGQGAWETQYF. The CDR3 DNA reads TGTGCCTGGAGTGGACAGGGAGCCTGGGAGACCCAGTACTTC.

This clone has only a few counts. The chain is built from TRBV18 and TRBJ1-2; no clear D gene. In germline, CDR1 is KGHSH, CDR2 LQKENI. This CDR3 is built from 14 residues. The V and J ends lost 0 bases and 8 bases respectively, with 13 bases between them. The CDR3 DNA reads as TGTGCCAGCTCACCACCGGCACCCGGCGGGGGCTACACCTTC. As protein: CASSPPAPGGGYTF.

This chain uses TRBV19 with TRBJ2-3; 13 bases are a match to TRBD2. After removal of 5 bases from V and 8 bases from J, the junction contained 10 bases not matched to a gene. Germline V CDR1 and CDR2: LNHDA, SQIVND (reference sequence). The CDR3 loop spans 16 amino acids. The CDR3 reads CASSFTSGGGPATQYF. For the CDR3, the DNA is TGTGCCAGTAGTTTTACTAGCGGGGGGGGGCCGGCTACGCAGTATTTT.

This chain's CDR3 is CASAGHLPNYEQYF. For the CDR3, the DNA is TGTGCCAGTGCAGGACACCTACCTAACTACGAGCAGTACTTC. V and J are TRBV28 and TRBJ2-7; maybe TRBD1 (5 bases). Per germline, CDR1 MDHEN and CDR2 SYDVKM. The CDR3 totals 14 residues. The V end was cut by 9 bases, the J end by 3 bases, with 18 bases between.

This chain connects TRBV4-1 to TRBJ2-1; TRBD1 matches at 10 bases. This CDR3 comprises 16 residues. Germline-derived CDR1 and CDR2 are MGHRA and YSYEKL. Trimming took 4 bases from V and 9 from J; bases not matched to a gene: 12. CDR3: CASSPYGGQGMSEQFF. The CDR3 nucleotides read TGCGCCAGCAGCCCCTACGGGGGACAGGGGATGTCTGAGCAGTTCTTC.

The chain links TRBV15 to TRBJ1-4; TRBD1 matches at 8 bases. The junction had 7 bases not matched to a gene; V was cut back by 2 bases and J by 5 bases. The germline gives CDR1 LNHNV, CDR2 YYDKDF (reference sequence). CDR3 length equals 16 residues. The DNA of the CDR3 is TGTGCCACCAGCAGACTCACAGGGGGTCTAAATGAAAAACTGTTTTTT. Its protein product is CATSRLTGGLNEKLFF.

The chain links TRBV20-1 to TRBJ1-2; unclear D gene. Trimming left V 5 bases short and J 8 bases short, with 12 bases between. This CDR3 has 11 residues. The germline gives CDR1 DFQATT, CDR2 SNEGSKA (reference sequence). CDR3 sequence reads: CSAPLIPGYTF. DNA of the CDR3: TGCAGTGCTCCCTTAATCCCGGGCTACACCTTC.

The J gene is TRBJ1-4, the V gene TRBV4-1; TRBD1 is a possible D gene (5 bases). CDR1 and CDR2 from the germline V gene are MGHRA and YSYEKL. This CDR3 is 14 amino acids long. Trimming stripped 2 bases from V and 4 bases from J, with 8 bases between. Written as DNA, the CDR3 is TGCGCCAGCAGCCAACAGGGAGGTAATGAAAAACTGTTTTTT. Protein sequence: CASSQQGGNEKLFF.

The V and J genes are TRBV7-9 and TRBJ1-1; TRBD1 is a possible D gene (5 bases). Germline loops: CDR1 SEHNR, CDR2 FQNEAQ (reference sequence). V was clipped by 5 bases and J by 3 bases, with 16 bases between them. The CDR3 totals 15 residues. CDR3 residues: CASSKGQGGDTEAFF. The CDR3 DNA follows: TGTGCCAGCAGCAAAGGTCAGGGAGGGGACACTGAAGCTTTCTTT.

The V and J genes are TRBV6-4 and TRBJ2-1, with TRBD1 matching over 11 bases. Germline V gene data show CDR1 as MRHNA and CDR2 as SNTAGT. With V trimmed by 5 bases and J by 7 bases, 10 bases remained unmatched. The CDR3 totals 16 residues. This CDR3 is CASSPVGTGGLNEQFF. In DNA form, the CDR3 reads TGTGCCAGCAGTCCCGTCGGGACAGGGGGTTTAAATGAGCAGTTCTTC.